The next 27 T cell receptor beta chains were all read from a single sample in a study of identical twins. TCRdb redid the calling of the 5' RACE reads with MiXCR, one entry per CDR3 protein. The data show 200,000 to 250,000 distinct CDR3 sequences, 10% to 13% seen once. Sequencing was performed on memory T cells sorted from blood. These receptors originate from a man aged 50 or older in good health.

This clonotype was counted between two and nine times. The chain employs TRBV5-1 and TRBJ1-1; TRBD1 matches at 9 bases. The CDR3 contains 15 residues. Germline trimming cut 2 bases from V and 1 base from J; bases unmatched to any gene: 3. Germline CDR1 is SGHRS and CDR2 is YFSETQ. CDR3 DNA sequence: TGCGCCAGCAGCTTAGGACAGGGGAAGAACACTGAAGCTTTCTTT. Amino acid sequence: CASSLGQGKNTEAFF.

This clonotype was observed a few times. The gene calls are TRBV4-2 and TRBJ2-1, with 8 positions matching TRBD1. Trimming took 2 bases from V and 7 from J; bases not matched to a gene: 10. The germline V gene has CDR1 LGHNA and CDR2 YNFKEQ. The CDR3 spans 16 residues. The CDR3 coding sequence is TGTGCCAGCAGCCAAAACATTAAGACAGGGGAGAATGAGCAGTTCTTC. It encodes CASSQNIKTGENEQFF.

The J gene is TRBJ2-1, the V gene TRBV29-1; 13 bases line up with TRBD2. CDR1 and CDR2 from the germline V gene are SQVTM and ANQGSEA. Trimming removed 4 bases from V and 9 bases from J; junction bases left unmatched: 9. The CDR3 has 15 amino acids. CDR3 in amino acids: CSVAAGTSGVLEQFF. The CDR3 DNA sequence: TGCAGCGTTGCTGCCGGGACTAGCGGGGTTCTTGAGCAGTTCTTC.

Ten or more counts support this clonotype. V gene TRBV7-2 combines with J gene TRBJ2-7; D is possibly TRBD2 (6 bases). The germline V and J ends were trimmed by 0 bases and 2 bases, with 8 bases remaining between them. In germline, CDR1 is SGHTA, CDR2 FQGNSA. The CDR3 consists of 14 residues. Here the CDR3 reads CASSLAGGTYEQYF. In DNA form, the CDR3 reads TGTGCCAGCAGCTTAGCGGGAGGTACCTACGAGCAGTACTTC.

This chain uses TRBV6-2 or TRBV6-3 with TRBJ2-1; D is ambiguous. The length of the CDR3 is 12 residues. V was trimmed by 3 bases and J by 7 bases, leaving 7 bases between them. The germline CDR1 and CDR2 sequences are MNHEY and SVGEGT. This CDR3 reads CASSYSKNEQFF. The CDR3 bases are TGTGCCAGCAGTTATAGCAAAAATGAGCAGTTCTTC.

This chain uses TRBV11-2 with TRBJ2-1, with TRBD1 matching 8 bases. Trimming took 5 bases from V and 4 from J; bases not matched to a gene: 10. Germline loops: CDR1 SGHAT, CDR2 FQNNGV. This CDR3 spans 16 amino acids. The CDR3 sequence is CASSRRSGGSYNEQFF. Here the CDR3 DNA reads TGTGCCAGCAGCCGACGTTCAGGGGGCTCTTACAATGAGCAGTTCTTC.

The chain combines TRBV20-1 with TRBJ1-5; tentative D call: TRBD1 (5 bases). Per germline, CDR1 DFQATT and CDR2 SNEGSKA (reference sequence). The CDR3 loop spans 13 amino acids. As DNA, the CDR3 is TGCAGCACGACCCCCCCGGGGGACCAGCCCCAGCATTTT. Protein product: CSTTPPGDQPQHF.

This clonotype was picked up a small number of times. In nucleotides, the CDR3 is TGTGCCAGCAGCGTAGCTTCCGGGCCTCTTGAATATCAGTACTTC. It yields the protein CASSVASGPLEYQYF. The chain recombines TRBV9 with TRBJ2-4; D is unresolved. Germline assignment: CDR1 SGDLS and CDR2 YYNGEE. The CDR3 has 15 amino acids. Trimming stripped 0 bases from V and 12 bases from J, with 19 bases between.

In this sample, this clonotype turned up a few times. The chain joins TRBV7-9 to TRBJ2-7; no definite D call. The CDR3 extends over 14 amino acids. V lost 5 bases and J lost 0, with 11 bases in between. Germline CDR1 reads SEHNR; CDR2 reads FQNEAQ (reference sequence). The CDR3 DNA follows: TGTGCCAGCAGCCTTGATAAGAGCTCCTACGAGCAGTACTTC. Amino acid sequence: CASSLDKSSYEQYF. Supplemented by reference TRBV7-9 and TRBJ2-7, the full variable domain reads DTGVSQNPRHKITKRGQNVTFRCDPISEHNRLYWYRQTLGQGPEFLTYFQNEAQLEKSRLLSDRFSAERPKGSFSTLEIQRTEQGDSAMYLCASSLDKSSYEQYFGPGTRLTVT.

The rearrangement uses TRBV27 and TRBJ2-1; a possible D gene is TRBD1 (5 bases). The CDR3 runs 15 residues. Trimming took off 6 bases at V and 6 bases at J, with 18 bases between the two ends. The germline CDR1 and CDR2 sequences are MNHEY and SMNVEV (reference sequence). In DNA, the CDR3 is TGTGCCAGCAGAAACTCGAAGGGGTCGGGCAATGAGCAGTTCTTC. This translates into CASRNSKGSGNEQFF.

This clonotype was picked up many times. V gene TRBV5-1 combines with J gene TRBJ2-2; TRBD1 matches at 9 bases. This CDR3 is built from 15 residues. Germline values: CDR1 SGHRS, CDR2 YFSETQ. With V trimmed by 4 bases and J by 7 bases, 8 bases remained unmatched. The CDR3 coding sequence is TGCGCCAGCAGCCAAAAGGGACAGGGCGGCGGGGAGCTGTTTTTT. Amino acid sequence: CASSQKGQGGGELFF.

This clonotype was found a few times. V gene TRBV12-3 or TRBV12-4 combines with J gene TRBJ2-5, with 11 bases fitting TRBD2. V shed 6 bases and J 5 bases; nucleotides not matched to a gene: 8. This CDR3 has 15 amino acids. The CDR3 region has the DNA TGTGCCAGCAGGGGTAGCGGGGGGGCTTGGGAGACCCAGTACTTC. Residues: CASRGSGGAWETQYF.

This clonotype was seen a handful of times. The chain joins TRBV20-1 to TRBJ1-1; D gene uncertain. Trimming cost V 3 bases and J 2 bases, with 10 bases left between them. The CDR3 loop spans 13 amino acids. The germline V gene encodes CDR1 DFQATT and CDR2 SNEGSKA (reference sequence). The chain's CDR3 is CSASGPANTEAFF. CDR3 DNA: TGCAGTGCTAGTGGCCCAGCCAACACTGAAGCTTTCTTT.

In its sample, this clonotype was seen a few times. This chain uses TRBV29-1 with TRBJ2-1; D is perhaps TRBD1 or TRBD2 (5 bases each). V was trimmed by 4 bases and J by 2 bases, leaving 12 bases between them. This CDR3 region has 14 residues. In germline, CDR1 is SQVTM, CDR2 ANQGSEA. The CDR3 region is CSVGGRLAYNEQFF. The CDR3 DNA reads TGCAGCGTTGGGGGGAGACTGGCCTACAATGAGCAGTTCTTC.

A few counts support this clonotype. The gene calls are TRBV7-2 and TRBJ2-1; D is possibly TRBD1 (7 bases). Trimming removed 2 bases at V and 7 bases at J, with 15 bases between. The CDR3 loop spans 15 amino acids. CDR1 and CDR2 from the germline V gene are SGHTA and FQGNSA. CDR3 coding DNA: TGTGCCAGCAGCTTACGGGACAGCGGGCCGAATGAGCAGTTCTTC. It specifies CASSLRDSGPNEQFF.

This clonotype was counted ten times or more. V is TRBV24-1 and J is TRBJ2-7; D might be TRBD2 (5 bases). From germline, CDR1 is KGHDR and CDR2 SFDVKD. CDR3 length: 12 residues. Trimming stripped 3 bases from V and 12 bases from J, with 14 bases between. This CDR3 reads CATSDEGQRRYF. CDR3 DNA sequence: TGTGCCACCAGTGATGAGGGCCAGAGGAGGTACTTC.

This clonotype occurred many times. This chain links TRBV4-1 with TRBJ2-1, with D unresolved. V was pared by 0 bases and J by 2 bases, with 11 bases between. The germline V gene has CDR1 MGHRA and CDR2 YSYEKL. The CDR3 sequence is 16 residues long. The CDR3 DNA reads TGCGCCAGCAGCCAAGATCTGGGTCGGACCTACAATGAGCAGTTCTTC. Protein sequence: CASSQDLGRTYNEQFF.

Note on this clonotype: This clone may be a read error of a much larger clone one base away. The chain recombines TRBV7-9 with TRBJ2-3; D is perhaps TRBD2 (6 bases). Germline-derived CDR1 and CDR2 are SEHNR and FQNEAQ (reference sequence). This CDR3 has 15 residues. Between the trimmed V and J ends, which lost 3 bases and 1 base, there was a span of 11 bases. The CDR3 DNA reads as TGTGCCAGCAGCTTCGGGACTTACGGCACAGATACGCAGTATTTT. Protein: CASSFGTYGTDTQYF. The full variable domain, completed using reference TRBV7-9 and TRBJ2-3, is DTGVSQNPRHKITKRGQNVTFRCDPISEHNRLYWYRQTLGQGPEFLTYFQNEAQLEKSRLLSDRFSAERPKGSFSTLEIQRTEQGDSAMYLCASSFGTYGTDTQYFGPGTRLTVL.

The J gene is TRBJ2-7, the V gene TRBV7-2; possibly TRBD2 for D (7 bases). With 1 base removed from V and 2 bases from J, the gap between germline ends came to 15 bases. The germline V gene has CDR1 SGHTA and CDR2 FQGNSA. The CDR3 totals 16 residues. CDR3: CASSLGGGGLTYEQYF. The CDR3 nucleotides read TGTGCCAGCAGCTTAGGGGGCGGGGGCCTCACCTACGAGCAGTACTTC.

The rearrangement uses TRBV24-1 and TRBJ2-1; D not certain. The V gene's germline CDR1 is KGHDR and CDR2 SFDVKD. The length of the CDR3 is 12 residues. Trimming cost V 5 bases and J 12 bases, with 13 bases left between them. The CDR3 DNA reads as TGTGCCACCAGTGTAGGCTCTTGGGGGCAGTTCTTC. This encodes CATSVGSWGQFF.

This clonotype has ten or more counts. The chain carries TRBV7-6 and TRBJ2-1, with 11 bases fitting TRBD2. Germline CDR1 reads SGHVS; CDR2 reads FNYEAQ. V lost 9 bases to trimming and J lost 0 bases; unmatched junction nucleotides: 13. The length of the CDR3 is 18 residues. DNA for the CDR3: TGTGCCAGTAGGCGACTAGCGGGATTCATTAGCTCCTACAATGAGCAGTTCTTC. Amino acids: CASRRLAGFISSYNEQFF.

This clonotype was recorded at least ten times. The rearrangement uses TRBV29-1 and TRBJ2-7; D unclear. From germline, CDR1 is SQVTM and CDR2 ANQGSEA. CDR3 length: 11 residues. V was shortened by 4 bases and J by 2 bases, with 6 bases between the two germline ends. The CDR3 loop reads CSVGVAYEQYF. As DNA, the CDR3 is TGCAGCGTTGGGGTGGCCTACGAGCAGTACTTC.

This clonotype was recorded at least ten times. The gene calls are TRBV5-1 and TRBJ2-7, with D uncertain. Germline lookup yields CDR1 SGHRS and CDR2 YFSETQ. V was cut by 0 bases and J by 5 bases, with 6 bases left in between. There are 12 residues in the CDR3. CDR3 region: CASSLERNEQYF. CDR3 in DNA: TGCGCCAGCAGCTTGGAAAGGAACGAGCAGTACTTC.

Worth noting for this clonotype: This may arise from a read error, as a much more abundant clone is one base away. The chain uses TRBV12-3 or TRBV12-4 and TRBJ2-1, with unresolved D. Deletions cut 7 bases from V and 8 bases from J, with 9 bases between. This CDR3 is 11 amino acids long. CDR3 loop: CASTGIDEQFF. DNA of the CDR3: TGTGCCAGCACTGGGATCGATGAGCAGTTCTTC.

This clonotype was recorded at least ten times. This chain uses TRBV25-1 with TRBJ2-1; possible D gene TRBD2, 6 bases. CDR3 size: 15 residues. The germline V gene encodes CDR1 MGHDK and CDR2 SYGVNS. V was cut by 3 bases and J by 7 bases, with 16 bases left in between. The CDR3 is CASSEASGGLNEQFF. The CDR3 bases are TGTGCCAGCAGTGAGGCCAGCGGAGGGCTTAATGAGCAGTTCTTC.

This clonotype was recorded many times. This chain links TRBV12-3 or TRBV12-4 with TRBJ2-7; D is unresolved. The CDR3 spans 11 residues. V gave up 4 bases and J gave up 6 bases, with 7 bases separating them. CDR3 coding DNA: TGTGCCAGCAGTTCCAGGAGCGAGCAGTACTTC. Amino acids: CASSSRSEQYF.

CDR3: CASSLRGTGADEQYF. CDR3 nucleotides: TGCGCCAGCAGCTTGCGTGGGACAGGGGCGGACGAGCAGTACTTC. The V and J genes are TRBV5-1 and TRBJ2-7; 10 bases map to TRBD1. The CDR3 is 15 residues long. J was trimmed by 5 bases and V by 1 base; bases with no gene match: 6. Germline V gene sequence: CDR1 SGHRS, CDR2 YFSETQ.